This T cell receptor beta chain originates from a study of blood T cell repertoires in COVID-19. In the authors' workflow: Scientists estimated how many nucleated cells there were by amplifying reference gene primers. Only in-frame clones appear in the TCRdb table, and some are missing; sequencing was by immunoSEQ multiplex PCR. From that table come the V and J calls and clone size; the DNA was used to work out D and trimming. The sample contains fewer than 30,000 clones, 85% of which appear only once. Sequencing was done on a sample of peripheral blood. This receptor was obtained from a human donor in a cohort sampled during active COVID-19.

Written as DNA, the CDR3 is TGTGCCAGCAGCATACAGGGGGCTTTGAACGAGCAGTACTTC. This gives the protein CASSIQGALNEQYF. V usage is TRBV5-6 and J usage is TRBJ2-7, with 9 bases identical to TRBD1. Germline values: CDR1 SGHDT, CDR2 YYEEEE. V shed 4 bases, J shed 5 bases, and the junction held 7 bases outside the gene matches. The CDR3 is 14 amino acids.